This T cell receptor (beta chain) stems from a study of cytomegalovirus exposure and HLA in healthy donors. Overall study: A subsequent analysis stated that the roughly 120 validation repertoires were run on the same platform as the roughly 700 first-cohort repertoires.

Between the trimmed V and J ends, which lost 7 bases and 5 bases, there was a span of 21 bases. This CDR3 contains 15 residues. Per the germline V gene, CDR1 is SGDLS and CDR2 is YYNGEE. Measured with immunoSEQ multiplex PCR; TCRdb has only the in-frame clones, and not every one. The sample yields some 72,000 clones, 95% to 97% seen once. The chain links TRBV9 to TRBJ2-5; D is possibly TRBD2 (5 bases). This receptor was taken from a man younger than 35 in good health and CMV-seropositive. Sequencing was performed on PBMCs. CDR3 nucleotides: TGTGCCAGCTCGAAGGCCGGGGTAAACGGGGAGACCCAGTACTTC. Translation: CASSKAGVNGETQYF.